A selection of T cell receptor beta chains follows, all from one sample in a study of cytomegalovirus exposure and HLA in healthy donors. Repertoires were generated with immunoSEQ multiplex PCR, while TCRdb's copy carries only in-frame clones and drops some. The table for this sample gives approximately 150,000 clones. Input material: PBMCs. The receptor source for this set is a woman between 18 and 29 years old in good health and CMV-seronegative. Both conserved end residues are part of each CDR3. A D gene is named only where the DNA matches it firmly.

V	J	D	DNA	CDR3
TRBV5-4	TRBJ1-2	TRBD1	TGTGCCAGCAGCTCCACAGGGGGCGGCTATGGCTACACCTTC	CASSSTGGGYGYTF
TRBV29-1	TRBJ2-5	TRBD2	TGCAGCGTTGACACTAGCGGGAGGGTTGAGACCCAGTACTTC	CSVDTSGRVETQYF
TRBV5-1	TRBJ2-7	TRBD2	TGCGCCAGCAGCCCTAAGGGACTAGATTTTGGGTTCGGAGGGACTGGCTACGAGCAGTACTTC	CASSPKGLDFGFGGTGYEQYF
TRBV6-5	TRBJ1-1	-	TGTGCCAGCACCCTGGGGGGAAACACTGAAGCTTTCTTT	CASTLGGNTEAFF
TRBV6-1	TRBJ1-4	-	TGTGCCAGCAATGAACGGGGTGAAGATGAAAAACTGTTTTTT	CASNERGEDEKLFF
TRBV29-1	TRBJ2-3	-	TGCAGCGTTGAAGGGACTAAAACAGATACGCAGTATTTT	CSVEGTKTDTQYF
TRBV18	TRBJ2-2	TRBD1	TGTGCCAGCTCACCACCCCAGGGGGCGACCGGGGAGCTGTTTTTT	CASSPPQGATGELFF
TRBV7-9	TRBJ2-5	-	TGTGCCAGCAGCTTACTTACGGAGGCCCAGTACTTC	CASSLLTEAQYF
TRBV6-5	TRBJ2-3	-	TGTGCCAGCAGTTCGGAGGGGGCAGGAGATACGCAGTATTTT	CASSSEGAGDTQYF
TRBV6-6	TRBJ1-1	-	TGTGCCAGCAGTTACTCAGCTATCACTGAAGCTTTCTTT	CASSYSAITEAFF
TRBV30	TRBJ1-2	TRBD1	TGTGCCTGGAGTAATACTGGACAGGGGTTCTTCTATGGCTACACCTTC	CAWSNTGQGFFYGYTF
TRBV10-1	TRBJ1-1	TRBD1	TGCGCCAGCACCCTCGGACAGGGATGGTACACTGAAGCTTTCTTT	CASTLGQGWYTEAFF
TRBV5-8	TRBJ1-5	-	TGTGCCAGCAGCTTGGAGTGGGGGGGGGATAGCAATCAGCCCCAGCATTTT	CASSLEWGGDSNQPQHF
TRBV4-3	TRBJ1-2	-	TGCGCCAGCAGCCAAGACTGGGGGGGGCGGAACTATGGCTACACCTTC	CASSQDWGGRNYGYTF
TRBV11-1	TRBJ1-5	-	TGTGCCAGCAGCTTATGGGGGGTAGGTCAGCCCCAGCATTTT	CASSLWGVGQPQHF
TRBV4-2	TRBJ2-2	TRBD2	TGTGCCAGCAGCCATAGCGGGAGAGGCACCGGGGAGCTGTTTTTT	CASSHSGRGTGELFF
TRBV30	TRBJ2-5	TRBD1	TGTGCCTGGAGTGGGGGACAGGGGAGGCAAGAGACCCAGTACTTC	CAWSGGQGRQETQYF
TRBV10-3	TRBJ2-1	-	TGTGCCATGAAGGGGAACAATGAGCAGTTCTTC	CAMKGNNEQFF
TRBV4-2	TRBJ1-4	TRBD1	TGTGCCAGCAGCCAAGGGGGGTGGACAGGGGATGGTGAAAAACTGTTTTTT	CASSQGGWTGDGEKLFF
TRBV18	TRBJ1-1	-	TGTGCCAGCTCGCCTTCACAAGACAGGATTGAAGCTTTCTTT	CASSPSQDRIEAFF
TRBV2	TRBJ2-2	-	TGTGCCAGCAGTGGAGGGTGGGGGGAGCTGTTTTTT	CASSGGWGELFF
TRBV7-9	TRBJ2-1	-	TGTGCCAGCAGTTACCGGGAAGGGCAGTTCTTC	CASSYREGQFF
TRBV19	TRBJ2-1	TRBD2	TGTGCCAGTAGTCTTAGCGGGTTTCGGTTCTTC	CASSLSGFRFF
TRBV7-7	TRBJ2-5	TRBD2	TGTGCCAACGGAGGACTAGGGGCAGAGACCCAGTACTTC	CANGGLGAETQYF
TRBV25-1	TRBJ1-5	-	TGTGCCAGCAGTGCGGACCCCGGGACTCCCCAGCATTTT	CASSADPGTPQHF
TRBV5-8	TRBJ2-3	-	TGTGCCAGCAGCTTGCGTACTAGCACAGATACGCAGTATTTT	CASSLRTSTDTQYF
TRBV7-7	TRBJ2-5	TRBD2	TGTGCCAGCAGCTTGGAGGGGACTAGCGGGGGCGAGACCCAGTACTTC	CASSLEGTSGGETQYF
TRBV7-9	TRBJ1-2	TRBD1	TGTGCCAGCAGCGGGCGGGACAGGGGGTATGGCTACACCTTC	CASSGRDRGYGYTF
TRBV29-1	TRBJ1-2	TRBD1	TGCAGCGTTGTAGAACCCACGGACAGGGGATACTATGGCTACACCTTC	CSVVEPTDRGYYGYTF
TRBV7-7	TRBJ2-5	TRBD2	TGTGCTAGCAGCTTCAGCGGGAGAGAGACCCAGTACTTC	CASSFSGRETQYF
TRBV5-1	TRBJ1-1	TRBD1	TGCGCCAGCAGCACGGGACAGGGGGCAATCGGCTCTGAAGCTTTCTTT	CASSTGQGAIGSEAFF
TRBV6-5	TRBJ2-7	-	TGTGCCAGCCGGACTTCATCTTACGAGCAGTACTTC	CASRTSSYEQYF
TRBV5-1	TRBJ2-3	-	TGCGCCAGCAGCTTGGCCTTTTCAGAACCTAGCACAGATACGCAGTATTTT	CASSLAFSEPSTDTQYF
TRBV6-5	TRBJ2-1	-	TGTGCCAGCAGTTACCGCCCACAGCGGAGGGGAGATGAGCAGTTCTTC	CASSYRPQRRGDEQFF
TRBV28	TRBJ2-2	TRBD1	TGTGCCAGCAGTCCGGGACAGAGCCCCACCGGGGAGCTGTTTTTT	CASSPGQSPTGELFF
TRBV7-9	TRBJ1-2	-	TGTGCCAGCAGCTTAGGATCGGGGAACTATGGCTACACCTTC	CASSLGSGNYGYTF